The 7 T cell receptor beta chains given below trace back to one sample, sequenced in a study of cytotoxic CD8 clonotypes in ibrutinib-treated CLL. Sequencing was performed with immunoSEQ multiplex PCR; in TCRdb, only in-frame clones are kept and a portion is missing. The sample includes some 76,000 clones, over 65% seen only once; the top ten take 38%. Specimen: PBMCs, collected after 24 months of ibrutinib treatment. The receptors were sampled from a human donor with chronic lymphocytic leukemia.

The genes are TRBV15 and TRBJ2-4; D perhaps matches TRBD2 (5 bases). The CDR3 sequence is 14 residues long. Germline values: CDR1 LNHNV, CDR2 YYDKDF (reference sequence). V was cut by 5 bases and J by 2 bases, with 10 bases left in between. The CDR3 protein is CATSEPGSKNIQYF. The CDR3 nucleotides read TGTGCCACCAGCGAGCCGGGGTCCAAAAACATTCAGTACTTC.

The J gene is TRBJ2-3, the V gene TRBV10-2; no definite D call. This CDR3 is built from 15 residues. Germline V gene sequence: CDR1 WSHSY, CDR2 SAAADI. Trimming removed 3 bases from V and 3 bases from J, with 13 bases in between. CDR3 nucleotides: TGCGCCAGCAGTGATATTAACGAGAGGACAGATACGCAGTATTTT. This encodes CASSDINERTDTQYF.

The V and J genes are TRBV30 and TRBJ1-1; D may be TRBD1 (5 bases). The germline V and J ends were trimmed by 4 bases and 4 bases, with 10 bases remaining between them. This CDR3 is built from 12 residues. Germline CDR1 and CDR2: GTSNPN and SVGIG (reference sequence). The CDR3 DNA is TGTGCCTGGATCTTTGGGGGCACTGAAGCTTTCTTT. It is translated as CAWIFGGTEAFF. Filled out from reference TRBV30 and TRBJ1-1, the complete variable domain reads SQTIHQWPATLVQPVGSPLSLECTVEGTSNPNLYWYRQAAGRGLQLLFYSVGIGQISSEVPQNLSASRPQDRQFILSSKKLLLSDSGFYLCAWIFGGTEAFFGQGTRLTVV.

This clone was counted only a few times. This chain connects TRBV11-2 to TRBJ2-3; TRBD2 matches at 7 bases. Germline assignment: CDR1 SGHAT and CDR2 FQNNGV. This CDR3 is 16 amino acids long. V trimming: 1 base; J trimming: 3 bases; junction bases outside the gene matches: 7. CDR3 DNA: TGTGCCAGCAGCTTAGGAGGCGGGAGTCGAACAGATACGCAGTATTTT. Its protein product is CASSLGGGSRTDTQYF.

Concerning this clone itself: A much larger clonotype is one base distant, so this may be a read error. This chain links TRBV6-5 with TRBJ1-2; TRBD1 matches 9 bases. Germline V CDR1 and CDR2: MNHEY, SVGAGI. The CDR3 totals 14 residues. The CDR3 DNA reads as TGTGCCAGCAGTTACGAGGGACAGGGCTATGGCCACACCTTC. Encoded protein: CASSYEGQGYGHTF.

The chain employs TRBV5-1 and TRBJ2-3, with D unclear. CDR1 and CDR2 (germline): SGHRS, YFSETQ. V lost 4 bases, J lost 4 bases, and 10 bases lay in between. CDR3 size: 13 residues. The CDR3 protein is CASSLGYADTQYF. The DNA of the CDR3 is TGCGCCAGCAGCCTCGGGTACGCAGATACGCAGTATTTT.

The V and J genes are TRBV5-1 and TRBJ2-7, with a possible D match to TRBD2 (5 bases). The germline V gene encodes CDR1 SGHRS and CDR2 YFSETQ. The CDR3 loop spans 14 amino acids. The germline V and J ends were trimmed by 4 bases and 1 base, with 12 bases remaining between them. The CDR3 coding sequence is TGCGCCAGCAGCGGTAGCGCTCTTTCCTACGAGCAGTACTTC. Its translation is CASSGSALSYEQYF.